This T cell receptor beta chain was observed in a study of T cells in Graves' hyperthyroidism and ophthalmopathy. The V gene's germline CDR1 is SNHLY and CDR2 FYNNEI. The CDR3 runs to 16 residues. J lost 2 bases, V lost 11 bases, and 8 bases had no gene match. This clonotype occurred once. Its specificity is not known. Researchers barred patients who had uncontrolled infection, other autoimmune disease, pregnancy or lactation. Study-level results: Appearing also in blood were most of the thyroid clonotypes expanded above 0.001.

Using RNA transcripts as the source, TCR beta CDR3 regions were amplified. The HTBI primer set was used in a first-round RT-PCR of the TCR CDR3. TCRdb reanalysed the multiplex PCR reads using MiXCR and keeps one entry per CDR3 protein. The repertoire consists of 550,000 to 700,000 distinct CDR3 sequences, with just over 45% occurring once and the leading ten covering roughly 19%. The chain employs TRBV2 and TRBJ2-6, with 11 bases fitting TRBD1. This TCR derives from an adult woman with Graves' disease, either hyperthyroidism or ophthalmopathy (not recorded which). What was sequenced was peripheral blood or thyroid tissue (not recorded which). CDR3: CAASDRGLAGANVLTF. As DNA, the CDR3 is TGTGCCGCATCGGACAGGGGGCTTGCTGGGGCCAACGTCCTGACTTTC.